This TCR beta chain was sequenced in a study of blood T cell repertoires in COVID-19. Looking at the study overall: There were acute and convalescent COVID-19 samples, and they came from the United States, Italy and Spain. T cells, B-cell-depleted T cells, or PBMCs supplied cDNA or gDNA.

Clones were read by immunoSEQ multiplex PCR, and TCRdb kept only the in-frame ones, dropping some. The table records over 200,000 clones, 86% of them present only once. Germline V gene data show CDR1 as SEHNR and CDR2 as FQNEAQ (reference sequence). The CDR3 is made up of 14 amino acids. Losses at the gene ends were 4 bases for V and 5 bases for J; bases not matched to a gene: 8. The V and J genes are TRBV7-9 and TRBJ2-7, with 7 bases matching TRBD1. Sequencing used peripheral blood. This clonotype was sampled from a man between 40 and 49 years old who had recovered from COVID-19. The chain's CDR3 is CASSSPRQGNEQYF. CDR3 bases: TGTGCCAGCAGCTCCCCCCGACAGGGAAACGAGCAGTACTTC.